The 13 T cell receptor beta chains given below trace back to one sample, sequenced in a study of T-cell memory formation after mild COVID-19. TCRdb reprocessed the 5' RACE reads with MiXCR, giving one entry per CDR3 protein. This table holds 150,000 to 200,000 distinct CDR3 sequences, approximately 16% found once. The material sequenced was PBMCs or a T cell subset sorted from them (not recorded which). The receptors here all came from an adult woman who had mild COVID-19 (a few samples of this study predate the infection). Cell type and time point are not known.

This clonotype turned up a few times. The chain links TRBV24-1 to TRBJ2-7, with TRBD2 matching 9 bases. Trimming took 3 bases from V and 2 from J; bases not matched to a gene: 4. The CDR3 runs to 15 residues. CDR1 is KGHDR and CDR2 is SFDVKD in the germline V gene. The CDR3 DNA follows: TGTGCCACCAGTGATGCGACTAGCGGTCCCTACGAGCAGTACTTC. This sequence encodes CATSDATSGPYEQYF.

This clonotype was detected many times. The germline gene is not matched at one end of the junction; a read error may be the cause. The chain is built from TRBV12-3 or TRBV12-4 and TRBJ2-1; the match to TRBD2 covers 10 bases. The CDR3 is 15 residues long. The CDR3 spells CASSLLAGSYNEQFF. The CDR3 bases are TGCGCCAGCAGCTTACTAGCGGGGTCCTACAATGAGCAGTTCTTC.

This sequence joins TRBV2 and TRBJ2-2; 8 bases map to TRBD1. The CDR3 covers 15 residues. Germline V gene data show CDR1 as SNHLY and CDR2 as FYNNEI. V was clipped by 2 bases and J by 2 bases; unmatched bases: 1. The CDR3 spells CASSEQGANTGELFF. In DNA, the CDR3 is TGTGCCAGCAGTGAACAGGGGGCAAACACCGGGGAGCTGTTTTTT.

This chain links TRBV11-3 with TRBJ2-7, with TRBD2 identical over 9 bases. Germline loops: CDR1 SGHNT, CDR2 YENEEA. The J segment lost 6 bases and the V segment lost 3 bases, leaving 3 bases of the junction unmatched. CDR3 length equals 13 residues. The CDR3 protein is CASSLGLAAEQYF. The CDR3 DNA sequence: TGTGCCAGCAGCTTGGGACTAGCAGCCGAGCAGTACTTC.

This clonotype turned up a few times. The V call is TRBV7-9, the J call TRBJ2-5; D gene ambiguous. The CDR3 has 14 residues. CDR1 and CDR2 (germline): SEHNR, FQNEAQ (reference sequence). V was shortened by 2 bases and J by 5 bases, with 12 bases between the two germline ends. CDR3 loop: CASSLMVRRETQYF. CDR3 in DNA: TGTGCCAGCAGCTTAATGGTTCGTCGGGAGACCCAGTACTTC.

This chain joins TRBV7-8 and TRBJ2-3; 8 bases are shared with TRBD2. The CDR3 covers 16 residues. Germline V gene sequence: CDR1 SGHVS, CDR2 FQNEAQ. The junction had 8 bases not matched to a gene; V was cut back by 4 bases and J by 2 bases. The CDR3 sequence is CASSSKLAVDTDTQYF. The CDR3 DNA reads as TGTGCCAGCAGCTCGAAACTAGCGGTAGACACAGATACGCAGTATTTT.

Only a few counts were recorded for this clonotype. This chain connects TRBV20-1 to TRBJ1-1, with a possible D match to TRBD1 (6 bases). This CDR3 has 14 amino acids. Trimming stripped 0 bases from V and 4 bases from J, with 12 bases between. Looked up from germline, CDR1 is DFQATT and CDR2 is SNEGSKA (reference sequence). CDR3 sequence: CSARDLSGATEAFF. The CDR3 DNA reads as TGCAGTGCTAGAGATCTTTCGGGGGCCACTGAAGCTTTCTTT.

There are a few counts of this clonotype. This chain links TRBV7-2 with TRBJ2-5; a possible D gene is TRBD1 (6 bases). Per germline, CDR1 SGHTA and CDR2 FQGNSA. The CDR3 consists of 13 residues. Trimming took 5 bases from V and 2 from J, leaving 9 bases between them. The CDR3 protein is CASSEGQQETQYF. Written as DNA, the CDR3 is TGTGCCAGCAGCGAAGGACAGCAAGAGACCCAGTACTTC.

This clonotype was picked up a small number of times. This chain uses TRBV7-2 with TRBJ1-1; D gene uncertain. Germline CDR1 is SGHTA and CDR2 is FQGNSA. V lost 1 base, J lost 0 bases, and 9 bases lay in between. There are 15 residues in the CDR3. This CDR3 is CASSLGVLMNTEAFF. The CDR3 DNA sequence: TGTGCCAGCAGCTTAGGGGTCTTAATGAACACTGAAGCTTTCTTT.

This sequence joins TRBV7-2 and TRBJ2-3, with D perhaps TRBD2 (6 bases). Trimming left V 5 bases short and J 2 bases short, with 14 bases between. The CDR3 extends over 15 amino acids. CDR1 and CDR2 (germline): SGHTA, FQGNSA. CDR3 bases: TGTGCCAGCAGCCCCCTAGCGACCCCCACAGATACGCAGTATTTT. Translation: CASSPLATPTDTQYF.

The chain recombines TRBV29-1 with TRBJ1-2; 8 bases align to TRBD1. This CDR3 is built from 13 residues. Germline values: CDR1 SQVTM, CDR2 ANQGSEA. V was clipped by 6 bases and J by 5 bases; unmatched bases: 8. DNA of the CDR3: TGCAGCGTCCTCAGGGGGCAGGGGTATGGCTACACCTTC. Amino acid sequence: CSVLRGQGYGYTF.

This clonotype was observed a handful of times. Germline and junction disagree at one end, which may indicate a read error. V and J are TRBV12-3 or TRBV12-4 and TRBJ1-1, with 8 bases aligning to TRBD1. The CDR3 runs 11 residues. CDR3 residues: CASTGQGRVSF. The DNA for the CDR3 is TGTGCCAGCACCGGACAGGGACGAGTCTCATTT.

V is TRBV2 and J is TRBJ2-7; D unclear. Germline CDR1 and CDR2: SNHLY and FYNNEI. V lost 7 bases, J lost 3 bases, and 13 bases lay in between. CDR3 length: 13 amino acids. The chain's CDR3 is CASTEPTNYEQYF. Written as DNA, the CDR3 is TGTGCCAGCACCGAACCGACAAACTACGAGCAGTACTTC.